Listed below are T cell receptor beta chains from one sample, sequenced in a study of T cells in localized non-small cell lung cancer. This table comes from immunoSEQ multiplex PCR, and its TCRdb copy is limited to in-frame clones, with some not included. The data show about 91,000 clones, with about 91% seen just once and roughly 15% held by the top ten. This specimen was peripheral blood, taken before any cancer treatment. The receptors stem from a man aged 35-69 years with stage I squamous cell lung carcinoma. Each CDR3 is given with its conserved first and last residue. Fields, in order: CDR3 length, J gene, D gene, V gene, clone size, CDR3 protein, CDR3 DNA. D genes are given only for firm matches. Not every row has a clone size; where given, it reads once, few, many or a size class.

cdr3_length: 14; j_call: TRBJ2-3; d_call: NA; v_call: TRBV6-1; clone_size: few; cdr3_aa: CASKLGASTDTQYF; cdr3_nt: TGTGCCAGCAAGTTGGGGGCGAGCACAGATACGCAGTATTTT
cdr3_length: 12; j_call: TRBJ2-1; d_call: NA; v_call: TRBV6-1; clone_size: NA; cdr3_aa: CASSELFNEQFF; cdr3_nt: TGTGCCAGCAGTGAACTCTTCAATGAGCAGTTCTTC
cdr3_length: 17; j_call: TRBJ2-5; d_call: TRBD2; v_call: TRBV6-1; clone_size: NA; cdr3_aa: CASSEASGGAYQETQYF; cdr3_nt: TGTGCCAGCAGTGAAGCGAGCGGGGGGGCCTACCAAGAGACCCAGTACTTC
cdr3_length: 16; j_call: TRBJ2-1; d_call: TRBD2; v_call: TRBV5-1; clone_size: NA; cdr3_aa: CASSLAPSGGAREQFF; cdr3_nt: TGCGCCAGCAGCTTGGCCCCTAGCGGGGGGGCTCGTGAGCAGTTCTTC
cdr3_length: 17; j_call: TRBJ1-3; d_call: NA; v_call: TRBV18; clone_size: NA; cdr3_aa: CASSPTRSRRSGNTIYF; cdr3_nt: TGTGCCAGCTCACCCACCCGGTCCCGCCGCTCTGGAAACACCATATATTTT
cdr3_length: 12; j_call: TRBJ1-1; d_call: NA; v_call: TRBV28; clone_size: once; cdr3_aa: CASRQRLTEAFF; cdr3_nt: TGTGCCAGCAGACAACGACTCACTGAAGCTTTCTTT
cdr3_length: 16; j_call: TRBJ1-6; d_call: NA; v_call: TRBV10-3; clone_size: once; cdr3_aa: CAISEGGFSYNSPLHF; cdr3_nt: TGTGCCATCAGTGAGGGAGGCTTTTCCTATAATTCACCCCTCCACTTT
cdr3_length: 14; j_call: TRBJ2-7; d_call: NA; v_call: TRBV5-4; clone_size: NA; cdr3_aa: CASSLVTGSYEQYF; cdr3_nt: TGTGCCAGCAGCTTGGTGACGGGTTCCTACGAGCAGTACTTC
cdr3_length: 15; j_call: TRBJ2-3; d_call: TRBD2; v_call: TRBV6-5; clone_size: NA; cdr3_aa: CASRPGTSGGPQEYF; cdr3_nt: TGTGCCAGCAGGCCCGGGACTAGCGGGGGCCCACAGGAGTATTTT
cdr3_length: 16; j_call: TRBJ2-3; d_call: NA; v_call: TRBV4-1; clone_size: NA; cdr3_aa: CASSQETGRSTDTQYF; cdr3_nt: TGCGCCAGCAGCCAAGAGACAGGCCGAAGCACAGATACGCAGTATTTT
cdr3_length: 15; j_call: TRBJ2-7; d_call: NA; v_call: TRBV4-1; clone_size: once; cdr3_aa: CASSPRPPATYEQYF; cdr3_nt: TGCGCCAGCAGCCCGAGGCCTCCGGCTACCTACGAGCAGTACTTC
cdr3_length: 14; j_call: TRBJ2-2; d_call: TRBD1; v_call: TRBV5-4; clone_size: NA; cdr3_aa: CASSGTGSFWELFF; cdr3_nt: TGTGCCAGCAGCGGGACAGGCTCTTTTTGGGAGCTGTTTTTT
cdr3_length: 12; j_call: TRBJ1-3; d_call: NA; v_call: TRBV15; clone_size: few; cdr3_aa: CATSRDRNTIYF; cdr3_nt: TGTGCCACCAGCAGAGACAGAAACACCATATATTTT
cdr3_length: 15; j_call: TRBJ1-6; d_call: NA; v_call: TRBV28; clone_size: NA; cdr3_aa: CASSSQHRVGSPLHF; cdr3_nt: TGTGCCAGCAGTTCCCAACACAGGGTCGGGTCACCCCTCCACTTT
cdr3_length: 14; j_call: TRBJ1-2; d_call: NA; v_call: TRBV19; clone_size: NA; cdr3_aa: CASKKEGRVHGYTF; cdr3_nt: TGTGCCAGTAAGAAGGAGGGCAGGGTGCATGGCTACACCTTC
cdr3_length: 15; j_call: TRBJ1-5; d_call: NA; v_call: TRBV19; clone_size: NA; cdr3_aa: CASSIAETANQPQHF; cdr3_nt: TGTGCCAGTAGTATAGCGGAGACAGCGAATCAGCCCCAGCATTTT
cdr3_length: 14; j_call: TRBJ2-5; d_call: NA; v_call: TRBV11-2; clone_size: NA; cdr3_aa: CASSPWAAIETQYF; cdr3_nt: TGTGCCAGCAGCCCCTGGGCAGCCATAGAGACCCAGTACTTC
cdr3_length: 14; j_call: TRBJ2-1; d_call: NA; v_call: TRBV6-1; clone_size: NA; cdr3_aa: CASGPAVSYNEQFF; cdr3_nt: TGTGCCAGCGGACCGGCCGTTTCCTACAATGAGCAGTTCTTC